The T cell receptor (beta chain) described here comes from a study of blood T cell repertoires in COVID-19. The V and J ends lost 1 base and 2 bases, in that order; junction bases with no gene match: 1. Germline V lookup: CDR1 SGHTA, CDR2 FQGTGA. The CDR3 contains 15 residues. Repertoires were generated with immunoSEQ multiplex PCR, while TCRdb's copy carries only in-frame clones and drops some. The sample has around 450,000 clones, roughly 90% seen once. The chain employs TRBV7-3 and TRBJ2-1; TRBD2 matches at 8 bases. Material: peripheral blood. This TCR derives from a woman in her twenties or thirties with acute or convalescent COVID-19. The CDR3 spells CASSLRTSTYNEQFF. The CDR3, as DNA: TGTGCCAGCAGCTTAAGGACTAGCACCTACAATGAGCAGTTCTTC.